One and the same sample provided the 13 T cell receptor beta chains below, sequenced in a study of blood T cell repertoires in COVID-19. Generated by immunoSEQ multiplex PCR, the TCRdb table keeps only in-frame clones and is missing some. In the table there are fewer than 300,000 clones, 86% of which are singletons. Sequenced: peripheral blood. Receptors originate from a man aged 40-49 years who had recovered from COVID-19.

This clone was recorded only once. The chain is built from TRBV29-1 and TRBJ2-7, with 10 bases lining up with TRBD1. The V gene's germline CDR1 is SQVTM and CDR2 ANQGSEA. V dropped 7 bases and J dropped 6; count of bases not matched to a gene: 9. This CDR3 comprises 13 residues. CDR3 in DNA: TGCAGCGCCGCGACAGGGGGCATGGGCGAGCAGTACTTC. Its translation: CSAATGGMGEQYF.

J is TRBJ2-2 and V is TRBV6-2 or TRBV6-3, with TRBD2 as a possible D gene (6 bases). Germline V lookup: CDR1 MNHEY, CDR2 SVGEGT. The CDR3 has 15 amino acids. Trimming took 3 bases from V and 0 from J, leaving 8 bases between them. The CDR3 reads CASSYGTSNTGELFF. The CDR3 DNA is TGTGCCAGCAGTTATGGGACTTCGAACACCGGGGAGCTGTTTTTT.

The chain has TRBV27 and TRBJ2-2, with D maybe TRBD1 (6 bases). The CDR3 has 16 amino acids. The V and J ends lost 5 bases and 2 bases respectively, with 15 bases between them. Germline V gene data show CDR1 as MNHEY and CDR2 as SMNVEV (reference sequence). DNA for the CDR3: TGTGCCAGCAGTCCGCAGGGGACCCATAACACCGGGGAGCTGTTTTTT. Its protein is CASSPQGTHNTGELFF.

The V and J genes are TRBV25-1 and TRBJ2-1, with 7 positions matching TRBD2. V shed 3 bases and J 0 bases; nucleotides not matched to a gene: 2. Germline V gives CDR1 MGHDK, CDR2 SYGVNS. CDR3 size: 15 residues. The CDR3 DNA reads as TGTGCCAGCAGTGACGGCGGGAGCTCCTACAATGAGCAGTTCTTC. This codes for CASSDGGSSYNEQFF.

The chain carries TRBV5-4 and TRBJ2-5; 8 bases fit TRBD2. This CDR3 is built from 15 residues. The ends lost 4 bases at V and 1 base at J; junction bases unmatched: 6. Germline V lookup: CDR1 SGHNT, CDR2 YYREEE (reference sequence). Here the CDR3 reads CASSGAGTSQETQYF. The CDR3 bases are TGTGCCAGCAGCGGCGCCGGGACTAGCCAAGAGACCCAGTACTTC.

The V gene is TRBV30, the J gene TRBJ2-3; TRBD2 matches 11 bases. After removal of 1 base from V and 2 bases from J, the junction contained 5 bases not matched to a gene. This CDR3 contains 16 residues. The V gene's germline CDR1 is GTSNPN and CDR2 SVGIG (reference sequence). CDR3 protein: CAWSAGLAESTDTQYF. The CDR3 DNA is TGTGCCTGGAGTGCGGGACTAGCGGAGTCCACAGATACGCAGTATTTT. The whole variable domain, remainder taken from reference TRBV30 and TRBJ2-3, is SQTIHQWPATLVQPVGSPLSLECTVEGTSNPNLYWYRQAAGRGLQLLFYSVGIGQISSEVPQNLSASRPQDRQFILSSKKLLLSDSGFYLCAWSAGLAESTDTQYFGPGTRLTVL.

The V and J genes are TRBV7-9 and TRBJ2-4; 7 bases line up with TRBD1. This CDR3 contains 17 residues. V shed 5 bases, J shed 1 base, and the junction held 11 bases outside the gene matches. The germline V gene has CDR1 SEHNR and CDR2 FQNEAQ (reference sequence). CDR3 residues: CASSQTSTGSAKNIQYF. The CDR3 DNA reads as TGTGCCAGCAGCCAAACTTCGACAGGGTCGGCCAAAAACATTCAGTACTTC.

The rearrangement uses TRBV7-8 and TRBJ2-1; 7 bases are shared with TRBD1. J lost 2 bases, V lost 3 bases, and 4 bases had no gene match. The CDR3 totals 15 residues. Germline V CDR1 and CDR2: SGHVS, FQNEAQ. CDR3 amino acids: CASSLAGTAYNEQFF. The CDR3 DNA sequence: TGTGCCAGCAGCTTGGCCGGGACAGCCTACAATGAGCAGTTCTTC. Supplemented by reference TRBV7-8 and TRBJ2-1, the full variable domain reads GAGVSQSPRYKVAKRGQDVALRCDPISGHVSLFWYQQALGQGPEFLTYFQNEAQLDKSGLPSDRFFAERPEGSVSTLKIQRTQQEDSAVYLCASSLAGTAYNEQFFGPGTRLTVL.

The chain links TRBV7-3 to TRBJ1-4; D is ambiguous. The CDR3 is 17 residues long. Germline V CDR1 and CDR2: SGHTA, FQGTGA. The V and J ends lost 3 bases and 6 bases respectively, with 20 bases between them. The CDR3 DNA is TGTGCCAGCAGCTTTCGCCCAGTGGGAGACTGGGATGAAAAACTGTTTTTT. It yields the protein CASSFRPVGDWDEKLFF.

Here the CDR3 reads CASSRTVAAPLATNEKLFF. The CDR3 DNA sequence: TGCGCCAGCAGCCGCACCGTGGCGGCACCTCTTGCAACTAATGAAAAACTGTTTTTT. The V call is TRBV4-3, the J call TRBJ1-4; D not resolved. The CDR3 is 19 amino acids. The germline V gene encodes CDR1 LGHNA and CDR2 YSLEER. The V and J ends lost 4 bases and 0 bases respectively, with 21 bases between them.

The V gene is TRBV11-2, the J gene TRBJ2-1; D possibly corresponds to TRBD2 (6 bases). CDR3 length equals 12 residues. The V and J ends lost 8 bases and 4 bases respectively, with 9 bases between them. The germline V gene has CDR1 SGHAT and CDR2 FQNNGV. The CDR3 coding sequence is TGTGCCAGCTTGGGGGGATACAATGAGCAGTTCTTC. Translation: CASLGGYNEQFF.

The J gene is TRBJ2-1, the V gene TRBV2, with a possible D match to TRBD1 (5 bases). The germline gives CDR1 SNHLY, CDR2 FYNNEI. The CDR3 loop spans 16 amino acids. Between the trimmed V and J ends, which lost 6 bases and 6 bases, there was a span of 21 bases. Here the CDR3 DNA reads TGTGCCAGCAGCGAGGTCGGGTTAAGGGGTCTCAATGAGCAGTTCTTC. It specifies CASSEVGLRGLNEQFF.

The V and J genes are TRBV19 and TRBJ1-2; 8 bases are shared with TRBD1. Germline CDR1 LNHDA, CDR2 SQIVND (reference sequence). The CDR3 contains 13 residues. The J segment lost 7 bases and the V segment lost 8 bases, leaving 9 bases of the junction unmatched. This CDR3 reads CASGPAGGIGYTF. The CDR3 nucleotides read TGTGCCAGTGGCCCCGCAGGGGGCATTGGCTACACCTTC.